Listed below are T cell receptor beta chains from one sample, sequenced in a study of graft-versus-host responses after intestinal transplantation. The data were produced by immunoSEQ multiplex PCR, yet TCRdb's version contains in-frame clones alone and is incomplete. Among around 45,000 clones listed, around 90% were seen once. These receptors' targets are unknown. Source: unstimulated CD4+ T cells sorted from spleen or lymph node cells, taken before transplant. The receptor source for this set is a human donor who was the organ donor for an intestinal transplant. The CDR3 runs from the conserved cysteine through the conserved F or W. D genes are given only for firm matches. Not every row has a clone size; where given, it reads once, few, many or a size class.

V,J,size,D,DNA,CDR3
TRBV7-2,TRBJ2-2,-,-,TGTGCCAGCAGCCAAGCGGGGTTTCAGGGGAGGGCCGGGGAGCTGTTTTTT,CASSQAGFQGRAGELFF
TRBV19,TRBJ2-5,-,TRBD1,TGTGCCAGTAGCCCGACAGGGGACGGGACCCAGTACTTC,CASSPTGDGTQYF
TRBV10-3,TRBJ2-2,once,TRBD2,TGTGCCATCGCCGGGAGGCCAATGAGCGGGGAGCTGTTTTTT,CAIAGRPMSGELFF
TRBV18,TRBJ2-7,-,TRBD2,TGTGCCAGCTCACCACCGGCTAGCGGCTCCTACGAGCAGTACTTC,CASSPPASGSYEQYF
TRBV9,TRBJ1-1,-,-,TGTGCCAGCAGCGTATCGGGGAACACTGAAGCTTTCTTT,CASSVSGNTEAFF
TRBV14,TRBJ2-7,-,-,TGTGCCAGCAGCCATTTGAGCTACGAGCAGTACTTC,CASSHLSYEQYF
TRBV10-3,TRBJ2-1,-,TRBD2,TGTGCCATCAGTGAGGTTCGGGCGGGAGGGCCGGGCAATGAGCAGTTCTTC,CAISEVRAGGPGNEQFF
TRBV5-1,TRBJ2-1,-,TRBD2,TGCGCCAGCAGCTTGGTCGGGAGGGCCAGTGAGCAGTTCTTC,CASSLVGRASEQFF
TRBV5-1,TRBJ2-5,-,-,TGCGCCAGCAGCCCTCCCCCTCGGGTGTCCCTTGGCGGGACCCAGTACTTC,CASSPPPRVSLGGTQYF
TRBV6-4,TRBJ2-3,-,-,TGTGCCAGCAGTGAGGTCGCGGGTCTGACAGATACGCAGTATTTT,CASSEVAGLTDTQYF
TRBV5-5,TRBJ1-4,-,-,TGTGCCAGCAGCTTCAGTATGAACAGTTTTAGGGAAAAACTGTTTTTT,CASSFSMNSFREKLFF
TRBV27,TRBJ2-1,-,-,TGTGCCAGCAGCCGTCCCACGGAGGAGCATGAGCAGTTCTTC,CASSRPTEEHEQFF
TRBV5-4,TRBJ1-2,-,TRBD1,TGTGCCAGCAGCTTGGAGGGACAGGGGGCCTATGGCTACACCTTC,CASSLEGQGAYGYTF
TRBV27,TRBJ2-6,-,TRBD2,TGTGCCAGCAGCCCAATACTAGCGGGAGGGTCTGGGGCCAACGTCCTGACTTTC,CASSPILAGGSGANVLTF
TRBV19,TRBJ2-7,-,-,TGTGCCAGTAGTATCATCGCGGGGCGCGAGCAGTACTTC,CASSIIAGREQYF
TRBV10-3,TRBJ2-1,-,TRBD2,TGTGCCATCAGTGAGCCCCGACTAGCGGGAGGGCCGACTAGCTCCTACAATGAGCAGTTCTTC,CAISEPRLAGGPTSSYNEQFF
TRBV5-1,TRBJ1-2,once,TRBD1,TGCGCCAGCAGCCCCACCCGGGACAGGGGGTCGGCGCATGGCTACACCTTC,CASSPTRDRGSAHGYTF
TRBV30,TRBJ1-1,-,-,TGTGCCTGGATTGTCGCCGGGACGGCAAAGAACACTGAAGCTTTCTTT,CAWIVAGTAKNTEAFF
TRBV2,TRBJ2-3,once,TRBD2,TGTGCCAGCAGACAGGGGACTAGCGCAGATACGCAGTATTTT,CASRQGTSADTQYF
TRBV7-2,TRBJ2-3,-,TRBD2,TGTGCCAGCAGCGATAGCGGGAGGGCCGGGGATACGCAGTATTTT,CASSDSGRAGDTQYF
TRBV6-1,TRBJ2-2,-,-,TGTGCCAGCAGCCACCTTATGGGGGACACCGGGGAGCTGTTTTTT,CASSHLMGDTGELFF
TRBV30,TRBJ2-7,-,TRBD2,TGTGCCTGGAGTGTACTGGGGGGGGCCTACGAGCAGTACTTC,CAWSVLGGAYEQYF
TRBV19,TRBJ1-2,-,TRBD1,TGTGCCAGTAGAACTCGGGCCGAGAACAGGGGAGCTAACTATGGCTACACCTTC,CASRTRAENRGANYGYTF
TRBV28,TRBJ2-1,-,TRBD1,TGTGCCAGCAGTTTACCCGGGACAGGCAAGTTCTTC,CASSLPGTGKFF
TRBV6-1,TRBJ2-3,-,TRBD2,TGTGCCAGCAGTGAATACTTAGCGGGAGTAGGTAAAGATACGCAGTATTTT,CASSEYLAGVGKDTQYF
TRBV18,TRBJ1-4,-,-,TGTGCCAGCTCACCGACAGAAACTAATGAAAAACTGTTTTTT,CASSPTETNEKLFF
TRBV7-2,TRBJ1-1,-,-,TGTGCCAGCGGCTGGGGGCGTGACACTGAAGCTTTCTTT,CASGWGRDTEAFF
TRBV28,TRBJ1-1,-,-,TGTGCCAGCAGTTTATCAGGGTTATTTCGTTCTGAAGCTTTCTTT,CASSLSGLFRSEAFF
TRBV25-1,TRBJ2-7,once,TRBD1,TGTGCCAGCAGTGCGACGGGACAGGGCGACTACGAGCAGTACTTC,CASSATGQGDYEQYF
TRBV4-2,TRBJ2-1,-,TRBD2,TGTGCCAGCAGCCAAGATCTAGCGGGATACTACAATGAGCAGTTCTTC,CASSQDLAGYYNEQFF
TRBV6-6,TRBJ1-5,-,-,TGTGCCAGCCAGAGGGGCGTAGGTAGTCAGCCCCAGCATTTT,CASQRGVGSQPQHF
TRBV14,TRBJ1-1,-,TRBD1,TGTGCCAGCAGCCAAGAGGCAGGGGGCACTGAAGCTTTCTTT,CASSQEAGGTEAFF
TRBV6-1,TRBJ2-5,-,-,TGTGCCAGCAGTGGCCAGTTAGAGACCCAGTACTTC,CASSGQLETQYF
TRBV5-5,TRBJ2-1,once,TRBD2,TGTGCCAGCAGCTTCCTAGCGGGCCACAATGAGCAGTTCTTC,CASSFLAGHNEQFF
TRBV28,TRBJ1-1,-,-,TGTGCCAGCAGTTTGGACGGGAACACTGAAGCTTTCTTT,CASSLDGNTEAFF
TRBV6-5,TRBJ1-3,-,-,TGTGCCAGCAGTCCTTCAGGGGTCCTTGGAAACACCATATATTTT,CASSPSGVLGNTIYF
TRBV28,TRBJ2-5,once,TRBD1,TGTGCCGGGATCCAGACAGGGGTAGAGACCCAGTACTTC,CAGIQTGVETQYF
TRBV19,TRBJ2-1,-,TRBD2,TGTGCCAGTAGTAGGGAAGGACTAGCGGGATCGAGCTCCTACAATGAGCAGTTCTTC,CASSREGLAGSSSYNEQFF
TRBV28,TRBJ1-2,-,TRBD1,TGTGCCAGCAGTGGAGGGGGAAACAGGGGGCGAAGTGGCTACACCTTC,CASSGGGNRGRSGYTF
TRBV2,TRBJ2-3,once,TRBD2,TGTGCCACCGCTAGCGGGAGGTCGAGCACAGATACGCAGTATTTT,CATASGRSSTDTQYF
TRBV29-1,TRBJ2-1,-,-,TGCAGCGCCTCTCTAGTTTACAATGAGCAGTTCTTC,CSASLVYNEQFF
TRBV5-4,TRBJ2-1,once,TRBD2,TGTGCCAGCAGCTTGGAACTAGCGGACTACAATGAGCAGTTCTTC,CASSLELADYNEQFF
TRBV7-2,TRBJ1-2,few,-,TGTGCCAGCAGCTTAGAGGGGGGGCTCGGAGATGGCTACACCTTC,CASSLEGGLGDGYTF
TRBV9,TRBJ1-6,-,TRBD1,TGTGCCAGCAGCTCTCCAGGCCCGGGGACAGGGTATAATTCACCCCTCCACTTT,CASSSPGPGTGYNSPLHF
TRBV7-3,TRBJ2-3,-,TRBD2,TGTGCCAGCAGCCCACTCCTAGCGGGGGGCACAGATACGCAGTATTTT,CASSPLLAGGTDTQYF
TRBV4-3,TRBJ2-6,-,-,TGCGCCAGCAGCCAAGATTGGAGGGATGGGGCCAACGTCCTGACTTTC,CASSQDWRDGANVLTF
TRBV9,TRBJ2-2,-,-,TGTGCCAGCAGCGTAGAGGCGGGCAACACCGGGGAGCTGTTTTTT,CASSVEAGNTGELFF
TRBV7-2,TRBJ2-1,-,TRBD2,TGTGCCAGCAGCCCTCGGACTAGCGGGAATAGGGCCAATGAGCAGTTCTTC,CASSPRTSGNRANEQFF
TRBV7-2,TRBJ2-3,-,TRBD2,TGTGCCAGCAGCACGGGACTAGCGGGAGGGACAGATACGCAGTATTTT,CASSTGLAGGTDTQYF
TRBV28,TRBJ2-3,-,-,TGTGCCAGCAGTTCCAACACAGATACGCAGTATTTT,CASSSNTDTQYF
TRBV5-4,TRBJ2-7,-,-,TGTGCCAGCAGCCGGACCAAGACAGACCGCTCCTACGAGCAGTACTTC,CASSRTKTDRSYEQYF
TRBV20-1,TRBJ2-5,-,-,TGCAGTGCTAGTCTACGGTCTGCCCAGTACTTC,CSASLRSAQYF
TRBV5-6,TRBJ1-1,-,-,TGTGCCAGCAGCCAACCACAGAACACTGAAGCTTTCTTT,CASSQPQNTEAFF
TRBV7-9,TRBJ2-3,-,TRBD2,TGTGCCAGCAGCTTAGGACTAGCGGGAGGAAGGAGCACAGATACGCAGTATTTT,CASSLGLAGGRSTDTQYF
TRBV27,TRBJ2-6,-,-,TGTGCCAGCAGTTTATCCGGGACATTGAACTCTGGGGCCAACGTCCTGACTTTC,CASSLSGTLNSGANVLTF
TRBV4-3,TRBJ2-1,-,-,TGCGCCCTCCGCGAGGGGGACGATGAGCAGTTCTTC,CALREGDDEQFF
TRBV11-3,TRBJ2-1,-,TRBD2,TGTGCCAGCAGCTTGGGACTAGGGGGCTCCTACAATGAGCAGTTCTTC,CASSLGLGGSYNEQFF
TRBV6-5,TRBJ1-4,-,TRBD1,TGTGCCAGCAGTTACTCGACGGGACAGAGTAATGAAAAACTGTTTTTT,CASSYSTGQSNEKLFF
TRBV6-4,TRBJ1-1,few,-,TGTGCCAGCAGTGACGGCAGGGGATCGAACACTGAAGCTTTCTTT,CASSDGRGSNTEAFF